Below, one T cell receptor (beta chain) is given with its context. Antigen: not known. This specimen comes from a study of T cell responses to AZD1222 COVID-19 vaccine. Regarding the study as a whole: Among spike-specific TCRs, nearly half reportedly target unmutated variant regions. Seropositive AZD1222 recipients at baseline numbered only five to seven. White British people made up most donors, females outnumbered males, and clonal diversity was possibly underestimated.

Using immunoSEQ multiplex PCR, the repertoire was profiled, and TCRdb retains in-frame clones only, with some absent. The top ten hold around 3.1% of the sample, which has over 150,000 clones, around 90% seen once. The clonotype comes from an adult in good health. Sequencing was performed on peripheral blood, taken on day 0 of AZD1222 vaccination.

The CDR3 sequence is CASSQGTRATNEKLFF. The CDR3 DNA follows: TGCGCCAGCAGCCAAGGGACACGCGCAACTAATGAAAAACTGTTTTTT. This chain connects TRBV4-3 to TRBJ1-4; the D gene is possibly TRBD1 (5 bases). The germline V gene has CDR1 LGHNA and CDR2 YSLEER. V lost 1 base and J lost 0, with 9 bases in between. CDR3 length: 16 amino acids.